This paragraph covers one T cell receptor beta chain sequence. This clonotype was detected a few times. The clone's antigen remains unknown. Base qualities are not provided; no much larger clone lies one nucleotide away. The data derive from a study of T-cell memory formation after mild COVID-19 (dated by TCRdb to about 2021). Context from the whole study: TCR sequence clusters from the two donors were found to be largely donor specific. The cohort comprised two young, previously healthy adult volunteers, one female and one male. T-cell clones expanding and contracting after mild COVID-19 in a couple of donors were tracked by longitudinal TCRalpha and TCRbeta repertoire sequencing. Here is what the overall study found, with its caveats: The detection of some responding clones in pre-infection memory suggests that pre-existing cross-reactive memory T cells joined the SARS-CoV-2 response. Clones contracting from day 15 to 85 had balanced CD4/CD8 phenotypes, while a second wave expanding from day 15 to 37 was biased towards CD4+. Contracting CD4+ clones turned up mainly in the CM and EM memory subsets, whereas EMRA was where CD8+ clones were enriched. The second-wave clones that peaked on day 37 were not confirmed to be SARS-CoV-2 specific. The study covered only a couple of mild cases, and larger cohorts including severe cases with pre-infection samples were considered necessary.

The CDR3, from cysteine to phenylalanine, totals 14 residues. The retained sequence is limited to the CDR3, 42 bases, with the frame set at the first base. At the junction V is shortened by 3 bases and J by 6 bases, with 12 bases in between. The germline V gene gives CDR1 as MGHRA and CDR2 as YSYEKL. Instrument used: Illumina NovaSeq 6000. TCRalpha and TCRbeta cDNA libraries were built by 5'RACE with constant-segment primers, adding sample barcodes and unique molecular identifiers. RNA was extracted from every sample with Trizol reagent. Amplification of the libraries took two PCR steps, and the second step added a second sample barcode plus Illumina TruSeq adapters. Sequencing of the libraries was done on an Illumina NovaSeq, producing 2 x 150 bp paired-end reads. In the paper's pipeline: The reads were demultiplexed and collapsed into UMI-guided consensus sequences using migec v1.2.7. With mixcr v2.1.11, UMI consensuses were aligned to TRA and TRB V and J templates and assembled into clonotypes. A clonotype was counted as expanded or contracted only when both edgeR and NoisET called the clonotype significant, with the noise models trained on biological replicates. For edgeR calls, the cutoffs were a false discovery rate-adjusted p below 0.01 and a log2 fold-change threshold of 1. As an exploratory analysis of dynamics, PCA with hierarchical clustering was applied to max-normalized trajectories of the 1000 most abundant clonotypes. The CD4 or CD8 phenotype of responding clones was assigned using the separately sequenced CD4+ and CD8+ repertoires. TCRdb itself trimmed the public reads at Q25 with fastp, ran MiXCR and retained productive beta chains. Every distinct CDR3 protein forms one entry, paired with its most common genes and DNA. These V and J calls rely on TCRdb rather than the paper's analysis. The sample has 290,000 or so distinct CDR3 sequences on record, just under 20% of them singletons. The top ten hold around a fifth of the sample.

Ficoll-Paque density gradient centrifugation was used to isolate PBMCs. Recombination linked TRBV4-1 to TRBJ2-1; TRBD1 is a possible D gene, resting on 6 matching bases. The sample comprised PBMCs or a T cell subset sorted from them (not recorded which). This TCR derives from a man younger than 35 who had mild COVID-19 (a few samples of this study predate the infection). The sample titles of this study are shuffled in the database, so cell type and time point are left out; the donor was told from shared clones. The CDR3 here reads CASSHAGQINEQFF. The DNA reads as follows: TGCGCCAGCAGCCACGCCGGACAGATCAATGAGCAGTTCTTC.